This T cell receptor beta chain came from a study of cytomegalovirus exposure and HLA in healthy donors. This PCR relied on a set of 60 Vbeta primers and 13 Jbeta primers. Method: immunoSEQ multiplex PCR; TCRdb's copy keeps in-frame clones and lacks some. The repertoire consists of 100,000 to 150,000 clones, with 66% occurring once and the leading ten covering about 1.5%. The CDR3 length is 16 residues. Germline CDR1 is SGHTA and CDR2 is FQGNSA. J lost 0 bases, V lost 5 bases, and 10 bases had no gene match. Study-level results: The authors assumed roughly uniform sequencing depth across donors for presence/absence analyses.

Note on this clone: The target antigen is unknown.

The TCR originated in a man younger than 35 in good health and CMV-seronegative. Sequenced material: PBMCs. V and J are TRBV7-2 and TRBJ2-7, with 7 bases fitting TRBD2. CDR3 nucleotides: TGTGCCAGCAGCCCAAGATTGCTAGCGGCCTCCTACGAGCAGTACTTC. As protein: CASSPRLLAASYEQYF.